A single T cell receptor (beta chain) is shown here with its context. The sample comes from a study of blood T cell repertoires in COVID-19. The CDR3 covers 12 residues. Trimming pared 0 bases from V and 6 bases from J, leaving 4 bases between. The germline V gene has CDR1 SGHRS and CDR2 YFSETQ. As handled by the study authors: Reference gene primer amplification yielded estimated nucleated cell counts. Repertoires were generated with immunoSEQ multiplex PCR, while TCRdb's copy carries only in-frame clones and drops some. V, J and clone size derive from that table, while D and trimming were established from the DNA sequence. The table has approximately 210,000 clones, roughly 78% seen once.

V gene TRBV5-1 combines with J gene TRBJ2-1; D gene ambiguous. The sequence was collected from a woman between 40 and 50 years old with acute or convalescent COVID-19. Sequencing was performed on peripheral blood. Written as DNA, the CDR3 is TGCGCCAGCAGCTTGGCCCGCAATGAGCAGTTCTTC. Its protein is CASSLARNEQFF.